These 15 T cell receptor beta chains share one sample of origin, sequenced in a study of T cells in Graves' hyperthyroidism and ophthalmopathy (dated by TCRdb to the late 2010s). Libraries were made using multiplex PCR. The reads were generated on an Illumina HiSeq 2000. The TCR beta CDR3 regions were amplified from the RNA transcripts. A first-round RT-PCR of the TCR CDR3 used the HTBI primer set with the Qiagen OneStep RT-PCR kit. TCRdb reran the public reads through fastp at Q25 and MiXCR, keeping productive beta chains. Under each unique CDR3 protein, matching rows form one entry showing the most common genes and DNA. This sample gives hundreds of thousands of distinct CDR3 sequences in total; about 15% of them show up just once. The top ten clonotypes cover roughly 5.5% of the sample. Sequenced input: blood. The receptors derive from a woman aged 25 to 39 with Graves' hyperthyroidism that later progressed to Graves' ophthalmopathy.

The table lists this clonotype with a few counts. The rearrangement links TRBV19 to TRBJ1-3; D gene ambiguous. With 6 bases removed from V and 4 bases from J, the gap between germline ends came to 7 bases. Germline assignment: CDR1 LNHDA and CDR2 SQIVND (reference sequence). The CDR3 sequence is 12 residues long. The DNA for the CDR3 is TGTGCCAGTAGGGCGGTCGGAAACACCATATATTTT. Amino acid sequence: CASRAVGNTIYF.

This clonotype appeared many times. The chain links TRBV7-2 to TRBJ2-3; weak D call: TRBD2 (6 bases). With 5 bases removed from V and 2 bases from J, the gap between germline ends came to 23 bases. The V gene's germline CDR1 is SGHTA and CDR2 FQGNSA. The CDR3 extends over 18 amino acids. In DNA form, the CDR3 reads TGTGCCAGCAGCCCCCGGCGACCGAGGGGAGGCAACACAGATACGCAGTATTTT. Translation gives CASSPRRPRGGNTDTQYF. The full variable domain, with the rest looked up from reference TRBV7-2 and TRBJ2-3, is GAGVSQSPSNKVTEKGKDVELRCDPISGHTALYWYRQSLGQGLEFLIYFQGNSAPDKSGLPSDRFSAERTGGSVSTLTIQRTQQEDSAVYLCASSPRRPRGGNTDTQYFGPGTRLTVL.

This clonotype was detected many times. The CDR3 region has the DNA TGTGCCAGCGGGGTTCAAGAGACCCAGTACTTC. Translation gives CASGVQETQYF. The rearrangement links TRBV6-1 to TRBJ2-5; D is ambiguous. The CDR3 extends over 11 amino acids. Germline V lookup: CDR1 MNHNS, CDR2 SASEGT. The V end lost 8 bases, the J end lost 2 bases, and 6 bases lay between the germline ends.

There are many counts of this clonotype. V usage is TRBV11-3 and J usage is TRBJ2-7, with D tentatively TRBD2 (5 bases). This CDR3 is 15 amino acids long. V lost 0 bases and J lost 4, with 13 bases in between. Germline V lookup: CDR1 SGHNT, CDR2 YENEEA. The CDR3 here is CASSLDFKREYEQYF. Here the CDR3 DNA reads TGTGCCAGCAGCTTAGATTTTAAGAGGGAGTACGAGCAGTACTTC.

This clonotype was observed at least ten times. This chain connects TRBV11-2 to TRBJ2-3; the D gene is possibly TRBD2 (6 bases). The V gene lost 5 bases and the J gene lost 0 bases, with 15 bases spanning the gap. The germline V gene has CDR1 SGHAT and CDR2 FQNNGV. This CDR3 has 16 amino acids. CDR3 sequence: CASSLLAGTSTDTQYF. CDR3 coding DNA: TGTGCCAGCAGCCTCTTGGCAGGGACTAGCACAGATACGCAGTATTTT.

This clonotype was counted ten times or more. The CDR3 DNA reads TGTGCCAGCAGTCTACAGGGAGTCGATGGCTACACCTTC. As protein: CASSLQGVDGYTF. The chain is built from TRBV6-1 and TRBJ1-2; TRBD1 might be the D (6 bases). The germline gives CDR1 MNHNS, CDR2 SASEGT. The CDR3 sequence is 13 residues long. Trimming removed 5 bases from V and 6 bases from J, with 13 bases in between.

In its sample, this clonotype was seen many times. The V call is TRBV12-5, the J call TRBJ1-2; D gene ambiguous. With 7 bases removed from V and 1 base from J, the gap between germline ends came to 10 bases. Germline values: CDR1 LGHNT, CDR2 FRNRAP. The CDR3 length is 13 residues. The CDR3 sequence: CASDPDGNYGYTF. Written as DNA, the CDR3 is TGTGCTAGTGACCCGGACGGTAACTATGGCTACACCTTC.

This sequence joins TRBV27 and TRBJ2-7; the D is unclear. Germline V gene lookup returns CDR1 MNHEY and CDR2 SMNVEV (reference sequence). The CDR3 consists of 12 residues. V was clipped by 7 bases and J by 2 bases, with 9 bases between them. The CDR3 region is CASNKGPYEQYF. CDR3 bases: TGTGCCAGCAACAAGGGCCCCTACGAGCAGTACTTC.

This clonotype appeared many times. The rearrangement joins TRBV12-5 to TRBJ2-1; D remains unclear. Trimming pared 5 bases from V and 0 bases from J, leaving 8 bases between. This CDR3 region has 14 residues. Germline CDR1 reads LGHNT; CDR2 reads FRNRAP. The CDR3 DNA follows: TGTGCTAGTGGTCTAAGTAGCTCCTACAATGAGCAGTTCTTC. Translating it yields CASGLSSSYNEQFF. The full variable domain, rest sourced from reference TRBV12-5 and TRBJ2-1, is DARVTQTPRHKVTEMGQEVTMRCQPILGHNTVFWYRQTMMQGLELLAYFRNRAPLDDSGMPKDRFSAEMPDATLATLKIQPSEPRDSAVYFCASGLSSSYNEQFFGPGTRLTVL.

This clonotype was counted ten times or more. The chain has TRBV11-2 and TRBJ2-7, with a possible D match to TRBD2 (6 bases). CDR1 and CDR2 (germline): SGHAT, FQNNGV. The CDR3 extends over 14 amino acids. V dropped 8 bases and J dropped 3 bases, with 17 bases sitting between them. The CDR3 loop is CASATAGTHYEQYF. The CDR3 DNA follows: TGTGCCAGCGCCACGGCGGGAACGCACTACGAGCAGTACTTC. The variable domain in full, completed from reference TRBV11-2 and TRBJ2-7, reads EAGVAQSPRYKIIEKRQSVAFWCNPISGHATLYWYQQILGQGPKLLIQFQNNGVVDDSQLPKDRFSAERLKGVDSTLKIQPAKLEDSAVYLCASATAGTHYEQYFGPGTRLTVT.

This clonotype was detected many times. The V call is TRBV12-3 or TRBV12-4, the J call TRBJ1-1; the match to TRBD1 covers 9 bases. CDR3 length: 16 residues. J lost 3 bases, V lost 3 bases, and 8 bases had no gene match. CDR3 coding DNA: TGTGCCAGCAGTTTTAGGACAGGGGTGTTGGACACTGAAGCTTTCTTT. Protein: CASSFRTGVLDTEAFF.

This clonotype was detected ten times or more. The chain is built from TRBV28 and TRBJ1-5, with D perhaps TRBD1 (6 bases). Germline V gene lookup returns CDR1 MDHEN and CDR2 SYDVKM. The CDR3 spans 19 residues. V lost 2 bases and J 0 bases, leaving 20 bases between the germline ends. CDR3 DNA: TGTGCCAGCAGTTTACTGGACAGCCTTTATGCCTATAGCAATCAGCCCCAGCATTTT. The encoded protein is CASSLLDSLYAYSNQPQHF.

This clonotype was seen ten or more times. V usage is TRBV18 and J usage is TRBJ1-1; no reliable D call. V lost 2 bases to trimming and J lost 5 bases, with 21 bases between them. Germline CDR1 reads KGHSH; CDR2 reads LQKENI. The CDR3 totals 17 residues. The chain's CDR3 is CASSPGRDKSYGTEAFF. The CDR3 region has the DNA TGTGCCAGCTCACCAGGCCGCGACAAAAGTTACGGGACTGAAGCTTTCTTT.

The chain has TRBV29-1 and TRBJ2-1; 10 bases are a match to TRBD2. Germline V lookup: CDR1 SQVTM, CDR2 ANQGSEA. With V trimmed by 4 bases and J by 5 bases, 8 bases remained unmatched. CDR3 length: 15 residues. The CDR3 reads CSVVGTSGNNNEQFF. The CDR3 DNA is TGCAGCGTTGTTGGAACTAGCGGGAACAACAATGAGCAGTTCTTC.

Ten or more counts support this clonotype. V and J are TRBV12-5 and TRBJ2-5; a possible D gene is TRBD2 (5 bases). Trimming shortened V by 6 bases and J by 9 bases, and 17 bases separated the two germline ends. This CDR3 has 13 residues. Germline V gene lookup returns CDR1 LGHNT and CDR2 FRNRAP. The CDR3 region has the DNA TGTGCTAGTGGCCCTGAACCCCTCGGGGCCCAGTACTTC. This codes for CASGPEPLGAQYF.